Below, one T cell receptor beta chain is given with its context. Its antigen is not known. This record belongs to a study of T-cell reconstitution after alpha-beta-depleted transplantation in children. The CDR3 contains 20 residues. Unmatched junction bases numbered 10, after V lost 2 bases and J lost 0 bases. Unique molecular identifiers featured in how the TCRbeta library was prepared. TCRdb ran MiXCR on the PCR reads and lists one entry per CDR3 protein. The table lists almost 600,000 distinct CDR3 sequences, around 27% of them singletons. General study findings and limits: Some patients' high day-60 TCRbeta diversity was attributed to recipient cells surviving conditioning. Where alpha-beta T cells came from about two months after transplant was reportedly several hundred expanded graft clones. Newly produced T cells mostly provided counts and TCRbeta diversity after one year, as hyperexpanded clones declined.

The starting material was PBMCs, obtained before TCRalphabeta/CD19-depleted stem cell transplant. This sequence joins TRBV12-3 or TRBV12-4 and TRBJ2-1; 13 bases line up with TRBD2. The sequence was obtained from a boy in the first two years of life with Wiskott-Aldrich syndrome, due to receive a stem cell transplant. CDR3 sequence: CASSLKLAGGPIDSYNEQFF. Here the CDR3 DNA reads TGTGCCAGCAGTTTAAAACTAGCGGGAGGGCCAATAGACTCCTACAATGAGCAGTTCTTC.